Listed below are T cell receptor beta chains from one sample, sequenced in a study of cytomegalovirus exposure and HLA in healthy donors. Clones were sequenced by immunoSEQ multiplex PCR, and TCRdb holds only the in-frame ones, with some missing. The sample has 150,000 to 200,000 clones; 75% to 80% are singletons. Specimen: PBMCs. These receptors originate from a man aged 50 or older in good health and CMV-seropositive. Each CDR3 is given with its conserved first and last residue. The D gene is left open where the match is weak. Size is stated for part of the rows, as once, few or many counts, or as a class when the clone is expanded.

clone size,J gene,D gene,V gene,CDR3 protein,CDR3 DNA
-,TRBJ2-3,TRBD2,TRBV2,CASSAAGGPDTQYF,TGTGCCAGCAGTGCTGCGGGGGGGCCAGATACGCAGTATTTT
-,TRBJ1-3,-,TRBV4-3,CASSQDPQQTGNTIYF,TGCGCCAGCAGCCAAGATCCCCAACAGACCGGAAACACCATATATTTT
few,TRBJ1-1,TRBD1,TRBV27,CASGVTGDTEAFF,TGTGCCAGCGGAGTGACAGGGGACACTGAAGCTTTCTTT
-,TRBJ2-3,TRBD1,TRBV5-1,CASSLFGQGGWTSSTDTQYF,TGCGCCAGCAGCTTGTTCGGACAGGGAGGTTGGACTTCTTCCACAGATACGCAGTATTTT
-,TRBJ2-5,TRBD1,TRBV14,CASSPYRGRETQYF,TGTGCCAGCAGCCCGTACAGGGGGCGAGAGACCCAGTACTTC
-,TRBJ2-1,-,TRBV28,CASGGTGVRAYNEQFF,TGTGCCAGCGGCGGAACGGGGGTCAGGGCCTACAATGAGCAGTTCTTC
-,TRBJ1-1,-,TRBV28,CASSPRLGGRRTEAFF,TGTGCCAGCAGTCCCCGTCTCGGGGGGCGGCGCACTGAAGCTTTCTTT
-,TRBJ2-1,-,TRBV29-1,CSTVTVDEQFF,TGCAGCACTGTGACAGTAGATGAGCAGTTCTTC
once,TRBJ2-3,TRBD2,TRBV27,CASKTGGTDTQYF,TGTGCCAGCAAAACGGGGGGAACAGATACGCAGTATTTT
-,TRBJ2-5,TRBD1,TRBV11-2,CASSLVGTGSQETQYF,TGTGCCAGCAGCTTAGTTGGGACAGGTAGTCAAGAGACCCAGTACTTC
-,TRBJ2-3,-,TRBV6-6,CASSYGGPTSTDTQYF,TGTGCCAGCAGTTATGGGGGCCCCACGAGCACAGATACGCAGTATTTT
-,TRBJ2-2,TRBD1,TRBV19,CASSIGDRNTGELFF,TGTGCCAGTAGTATCGGGGACAGGAACACCGGGGAGCTGTTTTTT
-,TRBJ2-5,-,TRBV27,CASSYRGTWGQETQYF,TGTGCCAGCAGTTACCGCGGGACTTGGGGACAAGAGACCCAGTACTTC
-,TRBJ2-5,-,TRBV9,CASSVAVRTDETQYF,TGTGCCAGCAGCGTAGCTGTCAGGACAGACGAGACCCAGTACTTC
-,TRBJ2-7,-,TRBV29-1,CSVTESSYEQYF,TGCAGCGTTACTGAGAGCTCCTACGAGCAGTACTTC
-,TRBJ2-3,TRBD1,TRBV10-3,CAISVLGTGGTDTQYF,TGTGCCATCAGTGTATTAGGGACAGGGGGCACAGATACGCAGTATTTT
few,TRBJ2-2,-,TRBV5-6,CASSRWRGPNTGELFF,TGTGCCAGCAGCCGCTGGCGGGGGCCCAACACCGGGGAGCTGTTTTTT
once,TRBJ1-6,-,TRBV27,CASSLSTGWSSYNSPLHF,TGTGCCAGCAGTTTATCGACAGGATGGAGCTCCTATAATTCACCCCTCCACTTT
-,TRBJ2-7,TRBD1,TRBV9,CASSVGIGGVYEQYF,TGTGCCAGCAGCGTAGGGATAGGGGGCGTTTACGAGCAGTACTTC
-,TRBJ1-1,-,TRBV6-1,CASFEQVNTEAFF,TGTGCCAGCTTCGAACAGGTGAACACTGAAGCTTTCTTT
few,TRBJ1-4,-,TRBV5-1,CASSLAGPEKLFF,TGCGCCAGCAGCTTGGCAGGGCCTGAAAAACTGTTTTTT
-,TRBJ2-1,TRBD2,TRBV15,CATSREASGNNEQFF,TGTGCCACCAGCAGAGAGGCTAGCGGAAACAATGAGCAGTTCTTC
few,TRBJ1-5,TRBD1,TRBV6-5,CASSWTGDNSNQPQHF,TGTGCCAGCAGTTGGACAGGGGACAATAGCAATCAGCCCCAGCATTTT
-,TRBJ2-2,-,TRBV5-1,CASSPGTNTGELFF,TGCGCCAGCAGCCCCGGGACGAACACCGGGGAGCTGTTTTTT
-,TRBJ1-2,TRBD1,TRBV5-4,CASSRNGQGENGGYTF,TGTGCCAGCAGCCGGAATGGACAGGGTGAAAATGGTGGCTACACCTTC
-,TRBJ1-1,-,TRBV2,CASRITGNTEAFF,TGTGCCAGCAGGATAACAGGGAACACTGAAGCTTTCTTT
-,TRBJ2-3,-,TRBV4-2,CASSQENGATDTQYF,TGTGCCAGCAGCCAAGAAAATGGGGCCACAGATACGCAGTATTTT
-,TRBJ2-3,-,TRBV7-9,CASSLSLNTQYF,TGTGCCAGCAGCTTAAGCTTGAATACGCAGTATTTT
-,TRBJ1-1,-,TRBV2,CASSQRQAQPEAFF,TGTGCCAGCAGCCAAAGACAGGCCCAACCAGAAGCTTTCTTT
-,TRBJ1-2,TRBD1,TRBV2,CASIPRDSRLSNYGYTF,TGTGCCAGCATTCCCCGGGACAGTCGGCTCTCCAACTATGGCTACACCTTC
-,TRBJ1-1,-,TRBV18,CASSPQGTMNTEAFF,TGTGCCAGCTCACCTCAGGGGACGATGAACACTGAAGCTTTCTTT
-,TRBJ1-1,-,TRBV29-1,CSVEEQGNTEAFF,TGCAGCGTTGAAGAACAGGGTAACACTGAAGCTTTCTTT
-,TRBJ2-3,-,TRBV12-5,CTSAWGFGSDTQYF,TGTACTAGTGCATGGGGCTTCGGGAGCGATACGCAGTATTTT
-,TRBJ1-3,-,TRBV28,CASSLHQGSSSAIYF,TGTGCCAGCAGTTTACACCAGGGGTCCTCCTCAGCCATATATTTT
-,TRBJ2-1,TRBD1,TRBV28,CASKLNRRDREREQFF,TGTGCCAGCAAACTAAACCGCCGGGACAGGGAACGAGAGCAGTTCTTC
-,TRBJ1-2,-,TRBV29-1,CSVAKSANYGYTF,TGCAGCGTTGCGAAGTCAGCTAACTATGGCTACACCTTC
once,TRBJ1-6,TRBD1,TRBV9,CASSPGTAYNSPLHF,TGTGCCAGCAGCCCAGGGACAGCTTATAATTCACCCCTCCACTTT
-,TRBJ2-7,-,TRBV9,CASSFRANSYEQYF,TGTGCCAGCAGCTTCCGAGCCAATTCCTACGAGCAGTACTTC
once,TRBJ1-1,-,TRBV7-2,CASSLGLGVVNTEAFF,TGTGCCAGCAGCTTGGGTCTAGGAGTGGTGAACACTGAAGCTTTCTTT
once,TRBJ1-1,-,TRBV19,CASKRNTEAFF,TGTGCCAGTAAGAGAAACACTGAAGCTTTCTTT
once,TRBJ2-1,-,TRBV4-1,CASSQISGAASDEQFF,TGCGCCAGCAGCCAAATCTCTGGGGCCGCCTCCGATGAGCAGTTCTTC
-,TRBJ2-2,TRBD1,TRBV7-2,CASSWTGGGDTGELFF,TGTGCCAGCAGCTGGACAGGGGGCGGGGACACCGGGGAGCTGTTTTTT
-,TRBJ2-7,TRBD2,TRBV4-2,CASSQEDAAGGPAGEQYF,TGTGCCAGCAGCCAAGAGGATGCCGCGGGGGGGCCGGCTGGCGAGCAGTACTTC
-,TRBJ1-2,TRBD1,TRBV27,CASSLTGGFYGYTF,TGTGCCAGCAGTTTAACAGGGGGCTTCTATGGCTACACCTTC
-,TRBJ1-4,-,TRBV6-1,CASSDQQTLNEKLFF,TGTGCCAGCAGTGATCAGCAGACTTTAAATGAAAAACTGTTTTTT
few,TRBJ2-7,-,TRBV6-6,CASSYRRDEQYF,TGTGCCAGCAGTTACAGGAGGGACGAGCAGTACTTC
-,TRBJ2-5,-,TRBV25-1,CASSKQGVETQYF,TGTGCCAGCAGTAAACAGGGAGTAGAGACCCAGTACTTC
-,TRBJ2-3,-,TRBV28,CATSPLVSSADTQYF,TGTGCCACCTCCCCACTCGTCTCTAGCGCAGATACGCAGTATTTT
-,TRBJ1-2,TRBD1,TRBV2,CASRLGQGGLNGYTF,TGTGCCAGCAGACTGGGACAGGGGGGATTAAATGGCTACACCTTC
-,TRBJ1-5,TRBD1,TRBV5-4,CASSGGQGMPQHF,TGTGCCAGCAGCGGGGGACAGGGGATGCCCCAGCATTTT
-,TRBJ1-2,TRBD1,TRBV6-6,CASSRQGGSGYGYTF,TGTGCCAGCAGCAGACAGGGAGGTAGCGGCTATGGCTACACCTTC
-,TRBJ1-6,-,TRBV10-2,CASSEQGHNSPLHF,TGCGCCAGCAGCGAACAGGGACATAATTCACCCCTCCACTTT
-,TRBJ1-2,TRBD1,TRBV2,CASSEEGQGVGFGSYTF,TGTGCCAGCAGTGAAGAGGGACAGGGGGTAGGGTTCGGGAGCTACACCTTC
-,TRBJ2-7,-,TRBV4-3,CASSPDPGAGEQYF,TGCGCCAGCAGCCCCGACCCAGGGGCGGGCGAGCAGTACTTC
-,TRBJ1-2,-,TRBV11-2,CASSLDRQGTYGYTF,TGTGCCAGCAGCTTAGATCGTCAGGGGACCTATGGCTACACCTTC
-,TRBJ1-1,-,TRBV2,CASSARLNTEAFF,TGTGCCAGCAGTGCCAGGTTGAACACTGAAGCTTTCTTT
-,TRBJ2-7,-,TRBV4-3,CASSQDWIGGPAYEQYF,TGCGCCAGCAGCCAAGACTGGATCGGGGGGCCGGCCTACGAGCAGTACTTC
few,TRBJ1-2,TRBD1,TRBV7-8,CASSLAGTGGGIYGYTF,TGTGCCAGCAGCTTGGCCGGGACAGGGGGCGGGATCTATGGCTACACCTTC
-,TRBJ2-2,TRBD2,TRBV9,CASSASGANTGELFF,TGTGCCAGCAGCGCTAGCGGGGCGAACACCGGGGAGCTGTTTTTT